What follows are 16 T cell receptor beta chains derived from one specimen sequenced in a study of shared clonotypes between healthy human individuals. Produced via immunoSEQ multiplex PCR; TCRdb's table is partial and in-frame only. The sample yields 1,400,000 or so clones, 97% to 99% seen once. Sequencing was performed on naive CD4+ T cells sorted from blood. Stated subset: CD45RA+ positively selected. The receptors derive from a man younger than 45 in good health.

The chain is built from TRBV7-8 and TRBJ1-1; the D is unclear. Germline CDR1 is SGHVS and CDR2 is FQNEAQ. The CDR3 runs to 14 residues. Trimming stripped 1 base from V and 3 bases from J, with 9 bases between. As DNA, the CDR3 is TGTGCCAGCAGCTTAGTTGATTATCACACTGAAGCTTTCTTT. Translating it yields CASSLVDYHTEAFF.

This chain uses TRBV30 with TRBJ2-4; the match to TRBD1 covers 7 bases. Per the germline V gene, CDR1 is GTSNPN and CDR2 is SVGIG (reference sequence). The V gene end was trimmed by 3 bases and the J gene end by 1 base; junction bases not matched to a gene: 12. The CDR3 loop spans 17 amino acids. The CDR3 nucleotides are TGTGCCTGGAGCAGGGGGTCGTTCGGGGAGGCCAAAAACATTCAGTACTTC. Its protein product is CAWSRGSFGEAKNIQYF.

The CDR3 protein is CASSQDEGVAEAFF. In DNA, the CDR3 is TGTGCCAGCAGCCAAGACGAGGGAGTCGCTGAAGCTTTCTTT. The rearrangement uses TRBV14 and TRBJ1-1; D is ambiguous. Germline V gene data show CDR1 as SGHDN and CDR2 as FVKESK. The CDR3 contains 14 residues. V was clipped by 0 bases and J by 6 bases, with 11 bases between them.

The count of this clone is one. The V and J genes are TRBV5-5 and TRBJ1-1; tentative D call: TRBD1 (5 bases). Trimming removed 2 bases from V and 4 bases from J, with 9 bases in between. There are 13 residues in the CDR3. Germline V gives CDR1 SGHKS, CDR2 YYEKEE (reference sequence). The DNA of the CDR3 is TGTGCCAGCAGCTTCACCAGGGCCACTGAAGCTTTCTTT. This translates into CASSFTRATEAFF.

This chain uses TRBV5-6 with TRBJ2-2; 8 bases are shared with TRBD1. V shed 3 bases, J shed 3 bases, and the junction held 4 bases outside the gene matches. This CDR3 has 15 residues. The V gene's germline CDR1 is SGHDT and CDR2 YYEEEE. CDR3: CASSWGTGHTGELFF. CDR3 DNA sequence: TGTGCCAGCAGCTGGGGGACAGGACACACCGGGGAGCTGTTTTTT.

Remarks on this clone: This same CDR3 is encoded by further DNA sequences in the sample. The chain is built from TRBV20-1 and TRBJ1-1; D may be TRBD1 (6 bases). Trimming stripped 5 bases from V and 5 bases from J, with 9 bases between. The CDR3 consists of 11 residues. The V gene's germline CDR1 is DFQATT and CDR2 SNEGSKA (reference sequence). CDR3 sequence: CSAGGQTEAFF. DNA for the CDR3: TGCAGTGCTGGAGGACAGACTGAAGCTTTCTTT.

The chain is built from TRBV2 and TRBJ1-5; D might be TRBD1 (6 bases). The CDR3 has 13 amino acids. Germline CDR1 SNHLY, CDR2 FYNNEI. V lost 10 bases and J 4 bases, leaving 14 bases between the germline ends. Written as DNA, the CDR3 is TGTGCCACAGCTCGACAGGAAAATCAGCCCCAGCATTTT. It codes for CATARQENQPQHF.

The CDR3 loop is CASSLAQSILNTEAFF. CDR3 coding DNA: TGTGCCAGCAGTTTGGCTCAGAGCATCCTGAACACTGAAGCTTTCTTT. The rearrangement links TRBV28 to TRBJ1-1; D is unresolved. Trimming removed 3 bases at V and 0 bases at J, with 14 bases between. Germline lookup yields CDR1 MDHEN and CDR2 SYDVKM. The CDR3 extends over 16 amino acids.

The DNA of the CDR3 is TGTGCCAGCAGTGGCTTTAGCGGGAGGACGGGTGAGCAGTTCTTC. Translation gives CASSGFSGRTGEQFF. The chain uses TRBV2 and TRBJ2-1; 10 bases are shared with TRBD2. Germline assignment: CDR1 SNHLY and CDR2 FYNNEI. The V and J ends lost 4 bases and 9 bases, in that order; junction bases with no gene match: 9. The CDR3 spans 15 residues.

This rearrangement joins TRBV7-9 to TRBJ2-7, with D perhaps TRBD2 (7 bases). The CDR3 sequence is 14 residues long. Trimming took 3 bases from V and 5 from J, leaving 14 bases between them. The germline V gene has CDR1 SEHNR and CDR2 FQNEAQ (reference sequence). CDR3 protein: CASSLAGGPHEQYF. Here the CDR3 DNA reads TGTGCCAGCAGCTTGGCCGGGGGGCCCCACGAGCAGTACTTC.

CDR3 protein: CASGTSVPRSYNEQFF. DNA for the CDR3: TGTGCCAGCGGAACTAGCGTCCCACGATCCTACAATGAGCAGTTCTTC. The rearrangement links TRBV5-4 to TRBJ2-1; 7 bases fit TRBD2. J was trimmed by 1 base and V by 7 bases; bases with no gene match: 11. The CDR3 totals 16 residues. Germline-derived CDR1 and CDR2 are SGHNT and YYREEE (reference sequence).

This chain joins TRBV5-4 and TRBJ1-2; 8 nucleotides agree with TRBD1. Trimming removed 0 bases from V and 7 bases from J; junction bases left unmatched: 2. This CDR3 is built from 13 residues. The germline CDR1 and CDR2 sequences are SGHNT and YYREEE (reference sequence). The CDR3 region has the DNA TGTGCCAGCAGCTTGGGACAGGGGTTTGGCTACACCTTC. Its translation is CASSLGQGFGYTF.

The gene calls are TRBV18 and TRBJ1-2; the D gene is possibly TRBD1 (5 bases). This CDR3 spans 18 amino acids. V gave up 2 bases and J gave up 4 bases, with 23 bases separating them. CDR1 and CDR2 (germline): KGHSH, LQKENI. The CDR3 loop is CASSPMTDQTRRLYGYTF. The CDR3 coding sequence is TGTGCCAGCTCACCAATGACAGACCAAACCCGGCGCCTCTATGGCTACACCTTC.

The chain carries TRBV10-1 and TRBJ2-7, with D perhaps matching TRBD1 (6 bases). The CDR3 consists of 13 residues. Per the germline V gene, CDR1 is WNHNN and CDR2 is SYGVQD (reference sequence). Trimming stripped 6 bases from V and 4 bases from J, with 13 bases between. DNA of the CDR3: TGCGCCAGCAGCCAGGGGCTACATTACGAGCAGTACTTC. Amino acids: CASSQGLHYEQYF.

The rearrangement links TRBV27 to TRBJ1-2; D may be TRBD1 (5 bases). This CDR3 has 12 residues. V dropped 5 bases and J dropped 4 bases, with 8 bases sitting between them. In germline, CDR1 is MNHEY, CDR2 SMNVEV (reference sequence). The CDR3 region is CASSAGGYGYTF. In DNA form, the CDR3 reads TGTGCCAGCAGTGCGGGGGGCTATGGCTACACCTTC.

The V call is TRBV5-1, the J call TRBJ2-2, with a tentative D call TRBD2 (5 bases). CDR3 length: 13 amino acids. Germline CDR1 reads SGHRS; CDR2 reads YFSETQ. The ends were cut back, 6 bases at V and 8 bases at J, with 14 bases in the middle. The CDR3 sequence: CASTPEALGELFF. The CDR3 DNA sequence: TGCGCCAGCACCCCGGAGGCCTTAGGGGAGCTGTTTTTT.